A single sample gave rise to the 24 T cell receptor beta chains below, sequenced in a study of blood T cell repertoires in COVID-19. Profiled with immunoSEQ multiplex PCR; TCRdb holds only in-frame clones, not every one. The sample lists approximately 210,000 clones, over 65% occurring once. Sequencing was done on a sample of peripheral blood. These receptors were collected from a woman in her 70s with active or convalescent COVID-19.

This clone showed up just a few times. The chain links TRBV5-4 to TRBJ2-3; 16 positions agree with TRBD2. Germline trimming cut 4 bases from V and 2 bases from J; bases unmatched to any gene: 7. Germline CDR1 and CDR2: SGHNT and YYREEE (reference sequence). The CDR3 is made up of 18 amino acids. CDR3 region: CASSASGTSGGATDTQYF. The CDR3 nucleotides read TGTGCCAGCAGCGCGTCCGGGACTAGCGGGGGGGCCACAGATACGCAGTATTTT.

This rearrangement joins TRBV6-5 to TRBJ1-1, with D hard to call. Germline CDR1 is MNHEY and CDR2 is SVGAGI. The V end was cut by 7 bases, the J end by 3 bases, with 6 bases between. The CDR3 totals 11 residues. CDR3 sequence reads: CASMRDTEAFF. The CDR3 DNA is TGTGCCAGCATGCGGGACACTGAAGCTTTCTTT.

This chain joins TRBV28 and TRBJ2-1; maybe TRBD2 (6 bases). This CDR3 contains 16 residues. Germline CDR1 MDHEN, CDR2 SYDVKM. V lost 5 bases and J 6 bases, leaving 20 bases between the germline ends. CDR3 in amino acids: CASSDNGAQEGNEQFF. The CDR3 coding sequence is TGTGCCAGCAGTGATAACGGGGCCCAGGAGGGCAATGAGCAGTTCTTC.

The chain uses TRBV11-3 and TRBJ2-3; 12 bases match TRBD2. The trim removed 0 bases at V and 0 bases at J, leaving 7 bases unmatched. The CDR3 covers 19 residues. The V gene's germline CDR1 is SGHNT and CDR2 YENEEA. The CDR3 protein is CASSLDPPGLAGSTDTQYF. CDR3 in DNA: TGTGCCAGCAGCTTAGACCCCCCAGGACTAGCGGGAAGCACAGATACGCAGTATTTT.

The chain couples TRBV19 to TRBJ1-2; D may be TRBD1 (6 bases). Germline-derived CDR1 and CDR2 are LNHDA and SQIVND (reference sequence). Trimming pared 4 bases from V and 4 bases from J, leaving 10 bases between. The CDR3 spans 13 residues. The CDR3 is CASSTGQRYGYTF. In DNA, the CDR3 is TGTGCCAGTAGTACCGGACAGCGCTATGGCTACACCTTC.

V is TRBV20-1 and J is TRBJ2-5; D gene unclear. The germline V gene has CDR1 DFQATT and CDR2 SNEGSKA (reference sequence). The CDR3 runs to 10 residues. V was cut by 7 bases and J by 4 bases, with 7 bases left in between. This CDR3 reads CSGLGETQYF. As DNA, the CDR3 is TGCAGTGGGCTAGGAGAGACCCAGTACTTC.

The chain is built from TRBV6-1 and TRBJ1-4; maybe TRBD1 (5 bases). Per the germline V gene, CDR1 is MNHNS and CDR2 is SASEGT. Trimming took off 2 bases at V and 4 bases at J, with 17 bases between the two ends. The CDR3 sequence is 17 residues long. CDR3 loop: CASSEYKSGRVNEKLFF. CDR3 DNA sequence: TGTGCCAGCAGTGAATATAAGTCGGGCAGGGTTAATGAAAAACTGTTTTTT.

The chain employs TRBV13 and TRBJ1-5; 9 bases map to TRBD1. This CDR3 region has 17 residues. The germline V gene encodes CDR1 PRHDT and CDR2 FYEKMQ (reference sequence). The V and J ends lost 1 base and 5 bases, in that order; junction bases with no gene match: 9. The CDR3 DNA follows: TGTGCCAGCAGCTTAGAGGGGACAGGGAACCGCGATCAGCCCCAGCATTTT. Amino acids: CASSLEGTGNRDQPQHF.

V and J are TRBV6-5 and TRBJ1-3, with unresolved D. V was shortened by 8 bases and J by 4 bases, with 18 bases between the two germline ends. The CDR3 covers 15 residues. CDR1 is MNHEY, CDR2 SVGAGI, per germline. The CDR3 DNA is TGTGCCAGCGATTCTCGGGTCGTCGGAGGAAACACCATATATTTT. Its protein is CASDSRVVGGNTIYF.

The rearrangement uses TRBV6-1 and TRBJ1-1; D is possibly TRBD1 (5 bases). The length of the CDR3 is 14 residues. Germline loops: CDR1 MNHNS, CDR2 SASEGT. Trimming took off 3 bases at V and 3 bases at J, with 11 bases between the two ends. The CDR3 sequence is CASSDVRGYTEAFF. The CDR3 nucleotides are TGTGCCAGCAGTGATGTTCGGGGGTACACTGAAGCTTTCTTT.

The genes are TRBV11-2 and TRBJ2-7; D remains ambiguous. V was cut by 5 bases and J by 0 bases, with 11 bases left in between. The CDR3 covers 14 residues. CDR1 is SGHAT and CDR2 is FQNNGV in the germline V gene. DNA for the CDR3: TGTGCCAGCAGCCCGGTGGGCCCCTCCTACGAGCAGTACTTC. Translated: CASSPVGPSYEQYF.

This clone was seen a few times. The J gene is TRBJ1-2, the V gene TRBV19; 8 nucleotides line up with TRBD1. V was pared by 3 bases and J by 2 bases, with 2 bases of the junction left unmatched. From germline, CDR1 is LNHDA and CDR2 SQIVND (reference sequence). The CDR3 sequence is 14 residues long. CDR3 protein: CASSIQGANYGYTF. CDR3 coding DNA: TGTGCCAGTAGTATCCAGGGGGCGAACTATGGCTACACCTTC.

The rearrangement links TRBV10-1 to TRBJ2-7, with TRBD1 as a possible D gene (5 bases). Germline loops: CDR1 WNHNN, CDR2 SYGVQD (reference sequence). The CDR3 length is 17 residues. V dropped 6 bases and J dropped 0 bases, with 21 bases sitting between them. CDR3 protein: CASRDRRQLILSYEQYF. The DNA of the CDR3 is TGCGCCAGCAGGGACCGAAGACAGCTAATCCTCTCCTACGAGCAGTACTTC.

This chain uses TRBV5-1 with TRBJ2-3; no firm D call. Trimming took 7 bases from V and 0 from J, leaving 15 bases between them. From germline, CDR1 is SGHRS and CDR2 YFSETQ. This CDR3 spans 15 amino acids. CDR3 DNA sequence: TGCGCCAGCGCCGCCGGCGGTTTTAGCACAGATACGCAGTATTTT. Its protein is CASAAGGFSTDTQYF. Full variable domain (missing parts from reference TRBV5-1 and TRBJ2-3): KAGVTQTPRYLIKTRGQQVTLSCSPISGHRSVSWYQQTPGQGLQFLFEYFSETQRNKGNFPGRFSGRQFSNSRSEMNVSTLELGDSALYLCASAAGGFSTDTQYFGPGTRLTVL.

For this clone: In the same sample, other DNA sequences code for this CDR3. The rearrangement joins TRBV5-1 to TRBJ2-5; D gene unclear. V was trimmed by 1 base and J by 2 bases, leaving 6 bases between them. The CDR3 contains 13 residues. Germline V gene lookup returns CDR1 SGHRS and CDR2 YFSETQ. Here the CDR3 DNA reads TGCGCCAGCAGCTTGACTGTACAAGAGACCCAGTACTTC. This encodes CASSLTVQETQYF.

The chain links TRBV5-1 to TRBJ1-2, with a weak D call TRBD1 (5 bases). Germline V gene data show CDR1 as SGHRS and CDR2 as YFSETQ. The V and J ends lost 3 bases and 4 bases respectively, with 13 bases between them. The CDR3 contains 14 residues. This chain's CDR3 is CASSWEGPVYGYTF. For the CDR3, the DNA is TGCGCCAGCAGCTGGGAGGGGCCCGTCTATGGCTACACCTTC.

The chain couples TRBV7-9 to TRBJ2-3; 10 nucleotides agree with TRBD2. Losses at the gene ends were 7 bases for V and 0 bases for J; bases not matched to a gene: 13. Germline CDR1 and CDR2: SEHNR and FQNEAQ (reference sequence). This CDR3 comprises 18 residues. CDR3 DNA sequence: TGTGCCAGCATCAACGTCCCGCTAGCGGGGGCCAGCACAGATACGCAGTATTTT. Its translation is CASINVPLAGASTDTQYF. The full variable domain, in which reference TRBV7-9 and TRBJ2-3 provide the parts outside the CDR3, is DTGVSQNPRHKITKRGQNVTFRCDPISEHNRLYWYRQTLGQGPEFLTYFQNEAQLEKSRLLSDRFSAERPKGSFSTLEIQRTEQGDSAMYLCASINVPLAGASTDTQYFGPGTRLTVL.

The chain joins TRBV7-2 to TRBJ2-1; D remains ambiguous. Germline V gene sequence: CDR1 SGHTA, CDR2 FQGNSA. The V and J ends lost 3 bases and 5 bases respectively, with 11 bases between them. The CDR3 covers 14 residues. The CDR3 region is CASSFLVRNNEQFF. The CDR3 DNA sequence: TGTGCCAGCAGCTTCCTGGTTAGAAACAATGAGCAGTTCTTC.

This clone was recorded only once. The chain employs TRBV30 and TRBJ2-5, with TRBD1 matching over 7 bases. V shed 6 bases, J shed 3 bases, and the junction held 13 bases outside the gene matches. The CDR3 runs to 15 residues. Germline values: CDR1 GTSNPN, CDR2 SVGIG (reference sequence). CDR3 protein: CACPRQGSDKETQYF. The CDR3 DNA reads TGTGCCTGCCCTCGACAGGGATCAGATAAAGAGACCCAGTACTTC.

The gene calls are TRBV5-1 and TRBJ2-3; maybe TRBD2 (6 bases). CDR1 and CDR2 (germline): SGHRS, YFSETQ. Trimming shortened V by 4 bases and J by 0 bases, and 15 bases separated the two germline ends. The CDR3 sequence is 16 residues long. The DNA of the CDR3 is TGCGCCAGCAGCATGGGGGGACTTACTAGCACAGATACGCAGTATTTT. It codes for CASSMGGLTSTDTQYF.

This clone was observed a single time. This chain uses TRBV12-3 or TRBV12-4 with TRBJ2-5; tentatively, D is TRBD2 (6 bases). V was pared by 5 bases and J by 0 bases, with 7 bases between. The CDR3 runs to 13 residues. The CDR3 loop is CASSGGNQETQYF. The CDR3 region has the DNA TGTGCCAGCAGTGGCGGGAACCAAGAGACCCAGTACTTC.

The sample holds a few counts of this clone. CDR3 loop: CASVKGGEPLYEQYF. The CDR3 DNA is TGTGCCAGCGTGAAAGGGGGGGAGCCCCTCTACGAGCAGTACTTC. V gene TRBV28 combines with J gene TRBJ2-7, with a weak D call TRBD2 (7 bases). V was trimmed by 8 bases and J by 3 bases, leaving 20 bases between them. The CDR3 sequence is 15 residues long. Germline loops: CDR1 MDHEN, CDR2 SYDVKM.

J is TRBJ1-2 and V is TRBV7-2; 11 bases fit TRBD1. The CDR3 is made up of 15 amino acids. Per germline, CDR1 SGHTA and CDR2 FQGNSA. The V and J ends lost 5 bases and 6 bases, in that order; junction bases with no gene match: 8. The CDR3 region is CASSPRDRGGNGYTF. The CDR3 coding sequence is TGTGCCAGCAGCCCCCGGGACAGGGGGGGAAATGGCTACACCTTC. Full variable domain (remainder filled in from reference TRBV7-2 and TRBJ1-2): GAGVSQSPSNKVTEKGKDVELRCDPISGHTALYWYRQSLGQGLEFLIYFQGNSAPDKSGLPSDRFSAERTGGSVSTLTIQRTQQEDSAVYLCASSPRDRGGNGYTFGSGTRLTVV.

The CDR3 sequence: CASIQRGGFHEQFF. In DNA, the CDR3 is TGTGCCAGCATCCAGCGGGGGGGCTTCCATGAGCAGTTCTTC. V is TRBV6-6 and J is TRBJ2-1; 10 bases align to TRBD2. The CDR3 consists of 14 residues. Germline V lookup: CDR1 MNHNY, CDR2 SVGAGI (reference sequence). Unmatched junction bases numbered 8, after V lost 7 bases and J lost 8 bases.